A selection of T cell receptor beta chains follows, all from one sample in a study of blood T cells in healthy people across ages. TCRdb processed the 5' RACE reads anew with MiXCR; each CDR3 protein has one entry. The profile shows hundreds of thousands of distinct CDR3 sequences, more than 45% of them singletons. Sequencing was done on a sample of blood. The receptors stem from a man aged 25-45 years in good health. CDR3s include the opening cysteine and the closing phenylalanine or tryptophan. D genes are given only for firm matches. The size entry is marked missing in some rows and otherwise reads once, few, many or a size class.

-	TRBV6-6	TRBJ2-3	-	17	TGTGCCAGCAGTTACCGCCTAGGGCAGGGGCCCACAGATACGCAGTATTTT	CASSYRLGQGPTDTQYF
TRBD2	TRBV6-2/TRBV6-3	TRBJ2-1	-	15	TGTGCCAGCAGTTACGAACTAGCGGGAAACAATGAGCAGTTCTTC	CASSYELAGNNEQFF
-	TRBV9	TRBJ1-1	-	15	TGTGCCAGCAGCCCCCGACAGGAAACGAACACTGAAGCTTTCTTT	CASSPRQETNTEAFF
-	TRBV7-2	TRBJ1-5	-	15	TGTGCCAGCAGCTTAGCTGGTGGAAGCAATCAGCCCCAGCATTTT	CASSLAGGSNQPQHF
-	TRBV2	TRBJ1-1	-	13	TGTGCCAGCAAGCCAGGATGGGGTACTGAAGCTTTCTTT	CASKPGWGTEAFF
-	TRBV4-2	TRBJ2-3	-	18	TGTGCCAGCAGCCAAGTCAGGGTGGGTTACAGCGTTGCAGATACGCAGTATTTT	CASSQVRVGYSVADTQYF
-	TRBV24-1	TRBJ2-3	-	13	TGTGCCACCAGTACCTTAGCAACCGATACGCAGTATTTT	CATSTLATDTQYF
TRBD1	TRBV10-3	TRBJ2-7	few	14	TGTGCCATCTCACCGGGACAGGATACCTACGAGCAGTACTTC	CAISPGQDTYEQYF
-	TRBV11-2	TRBJ2-1	-	12	TGTGCCAGCAGCCCAGCCCCCAATGAGCAGTTCTTC	CASSPAPNEQFF
TRBD2	TRBV11-2	TRBJ2-3	-	16	TGTGCCAGCAGCTCGACTAGCGGGCGACACACAGATACGCAGTATTTT	CASSSTSGRHTDTQYF
-	TRBV7-9	TRBJ1-2	-	19	TGTGCCAGCAGCTTCACTCCCGCGCCGGACCTACATTCTGGGGGGGGCTACACCTTC	CASSFTPAPDLHSGGGYTF
-	TRBV20-1	TRBJ2-5	few	12	TGCAGTGCTAGTTTGGGACAAGAGACCCAGTACTTC	CSASLGQETQYF
TRBD2	TRBV12-3/TRBV12-4	TRBJ2-5	-	15	TGTGCCAGCAGATCCCTAGCGGGGGGAGGGGAGACCCAGTACTTC	CASRSLAGGGETQYF
TRBD2	TRBV20-1	TRBJ2-5	-	15	TGCAGTGCTAGAGGTCTAGCGGCCTACCAAGAGACCCAGTACTTC	CSARGLAAYQETQYF
TRBD2	TRBV29-1	TRBJ2-5	few	14	TGCAGCGTTGAAGGGACTAGCTTCCCAGAGACCCAGTACTTC	CSVEGTSFPETQYF
-	TRBV3-1	TRBJ2-1	few	13	TGTGCCAGCAGCCTCGCTCGGCCGGGAGAGCAGTTCTTC	CASSLARPGEQFF
-	TRBV5-1	TRBJ2-3	-	16	TGCGCCAGCAGCTTGTGGCCAGACCGGGACCCAGATACGCAGTATTTT	CASSLWPDRDPDTQYF
-	TRBV9	TRBJ2-3	-	15	TGTGCCAACAGCGTAGCTCCGGGTAGCACAGATACGCAGTATTTT	CANSVAPGSTDTQYF
TRBD2	TRBV20-1	TRBJ2-3	many	16	TGCAGTGCTAGAGCCCACGGGAGGGGGGGCACAGATACGCAGTATTTT	CSARAHGRGGTDTQYF
-	TRBV20-1	TRBJ2-5	few	14	TGCAGTGCTAGACCCTACGAGATTGTGGAGACCCAGTACTTC	CSARPYEIVETQYF
-	TRBV6-1	TRBJ2-1	-	13	TGTGCCAGCAGAGAACTACAGGTGGGGGAGCAGTTCTTC	CASRELQVGEQFF
-	TRBV27	TRBJ2-3	-	14	TGTGCCAGCAGTATCCGGGGGAGCACAGATACGCAGTATTTT	CASSIRGSTDTQYF
-	TRBV6-5	TRBJ2-3	-	17	TGTGCCAGCAGTTACTCGAGTAACATCTTCGCCGGAGATACGCAGTATTTT	CASSYSSNIFAGDTQYF
TRBD1	TRBV27	TRBJ2-3	once	16	TGTGCCAGCAGTTTTAGGGGGCTGGCAGGACCAGATACGCAGTATTTT	CASSFRGLAGPDTQYF
TRBD1	TRBV20-1	TRBJ2-5	-	15	TGCAGTGCTAGAGCCGACAGGGGATATGTAGAGACCCAGTACTTC	CSARADRGYVETQYF
-	TRBV20-1	TRBJ2-3	-	13	TGCAGTGCTAGTCGGGACACTCCAGATACGCAGTATTTT	CSASRDTPDTQYF
-	TRBV7-2	TRBJ1-1	-	14	TGTGCCAGCAGCTTATTAGACACCCGTTTAGAAGCTTTCTTT	CASSLLDTRLEAFF
-	TRBV20-1	TRBJ2-3	few	12	TGCAGTGTTCAGGGTAGTTTGGATACGCAGTATTTT	CSVQGSLDTQYF
TRBD1	TRBV11-2	TRBJ2-3	-	15	TGTGCCAGCAGCCCGACTCGGACAGGGAAAGATACGCAGTATTTT	CASSPTRTGKDTQYF
TRBD1	TRBV12-3/TRBV12-4	TRBJ2-1	-	12	TGTGCCAGCAGTCCAGGGGGTAGTGAGCAGTTCTTC	CASSPGGSEQFF
TRBD2	TRBV2	TRBJ2-1	few	13	TGTGCCAGAGGGACTAGTCCTTATAATGAGCAGTTCTTC	CARGTSPYNEQFF
-	TRBV4-2	TRBJ1-2	-	15	TGTGCCAGCAGCCTCGGGACCTCCGCGCCCTATGGCTACACCTTC	CASSLGTSAPYGYTF